A selection of T cell receptor beta chains follows, all from one sample in a study of shared clonotypes between healthy human individuals. The data were produced by immunoSEQ multiplex PCR, yet TCRdb's version contains in-frame clones alone and is incomplete. The repertoire consists of roughly 86,000 clones, with over 60% occurring once and the leading ten covering about half. The sample taken for sequencing was memory CD8+ T cells sorted from blood. The receptor set was obtained from a young man in good health. The CDR3 runs from the conserved cysteine through the conserved F or W. A D gene is named only where the DNA matches it firmly. Where a row states a size, it is once, few, many or the class of an expanded clone; other rows omit it.

clone_size,d_call,v_call,j_call,cdr3_aa,cdr3_nt
many,TRBD2,TRBV13,TRBJ2-2,CASSLVIAGGTRELFF,TGTGCCAGCAGCTTAGTTATAGCGGGAGGAACAAGGGAGCTGTTTTTT
many,TRBD2,TRBV6-1,TRBJ2-1,CASSSSGSSYNEQFF,TGTGCCAGCAGCTCTAGCGGGAGCTCCTACAATGAGCAGTTCTTC
NA,TRBD1,TRBV11-2,TRBJ1-4,CASSSPPGQGATNEKLFF,TGTGCCAGCAGCTCCCCCCCGGGACAGGGGGCAACTAATGAAAAACTGTTTTTT
few,TRBD2,TRBV6-1,TRBJ2-7,CASSELAGGPGEQYF,TGTGCCAGCAGTGAACTAGCGGGAGGGCCAGGCGAGCAGTACTTC
NA,NA,TRBV2,TRBJ2-3,CASRYQDTQYF,TGTGCCAGCAGATACCAAGATACGCAGTATTTT
NA,NA,TRBV5-5,TRBJ1-2,CASSSAVSLYGYTF,TGTGCCAGCAGCTCGGCCGTGTCCCTCTATGGCTACACCTTC
NA,NA,TRBV18,TRBJ1-2,CASSPGVDGYTF,TGTGCCAGCTCACCAGGGGTAGATGGCTACACCTTC
NA,TRBD1,TRBV7-9,TRBJ2-4,CASRPPTGGGNIQYF,TGTGCCAGCAGACCACCGACAGGGGGCGGGAACATTCAGTACTTC
NA,TRBD1,TRBV4-2,TRBJ1-1,CASSLAGGFEAFF,TGTGCCAGCAGCTTGGCAGGGGGCTTTGAAGCTTTCTTT
NA,NA,TRBV29-1,TRBJ2-7,CSVEGLGGYEQYF,TGCAGCGTTGAAGGATTGGGAGGCTACGAGCAGTACTTC
NA,TRBD1,TRBV6-1,TRBJ1-5,CASSESQTRTGRNQPQHF,TGTGCCAGCAGTGAATCTCAAACCAGGACAGGGCGCAATCAGCCCCAGCATTTT
few,TRBD1,TRBV6-5,TRBJ1-2,CASRDRGIENYGYTF,TGTGCCAGCAGGGACAGGGGAATAGAGAACTATGGCTACACCTTC
NA,NA,TRBV11-2,TRBJ2-2,CASSFIPGATGELFF,TGTGCCAGCAGCTTTATCCCGGGAGCCACCGGGGAGCTGTTTTTT
few,NA,TRBV6-5,TRBJ2-7,CASSSTVGGYEQYF,TGTGCCAGCAGTTCGACTGTTGGTGGTTACGAGCAGTACTTC
NA,TRBD1,TRBV6-1,TRBJ1-2,CASSQGADRYGYTF,TGTGCCAGCAGCCAGGGGGCCGATAGGTATGGCTACACCTTC
NA,NA,TRBV6-6,TRBJ2-3,CASSQDSDTQYF,TGTGCCAGCAGCCAAGACTCAGATACGCAGTATTTT
NA,NA,TRBV27,TRBJ2-7,CASSLLARGQPYEQYF,TGTGCCAGCAGTCTCCTCGCTCGTGGCCAACCCTACGAGCAGTACTTC
NA,NA,TRBV2,TRBJ2-5,CASRPLGGTQETQYF,TGTGCCAGCAGGCCCCTTGGAGGGACCCAAGAGACCCAGTACTTC
once,NA,TRBV28,TRBJ2-7,CASSSALTERLSYEQYF,TGTGCCAGCAGTTCGGCCCTCACAGAACGACTTTCCTACGAGCAGTACTTC
NA,NA,TRBV11-2,TRBJ2-1,CASSSGKPRDPRYEQFF,TGTGCCAGCAGCTCCGGGAAACCCCGGGACCCTAGGTACGAGCAGTTCTTC
few,TRBD1,TRBV25-1,TRBJ2-5,CASSDLQDRDQETQYF,TGTGCCAGCAGTGACCTCCAGGACAGGGATCAAGAGACCCAGTACTTC
once,NA,TRBV5-1,TRBJ2-1,CASSSLPGPDLNEQFF,TGCGCCAGCAGTTCACTGCCGGGACCCGATTTGAATGAGCAGTTCTTC
NA,TRBD2,TRBV11-1,TRBJ2-3,CASSLDGSGRLGKDTQYF,TGTGCCAGCAGCTTAGACGGTAGCGGGCGCCTGGGAAAAGATACGCAGTATTTT
NA,NA,TRBV5-3,TRBJ2-6,CASSSDSSGANVLTF,TGTGCCAGCAGCTCCGACAGCTCTGGGGCCAACGTCCTGACTTTC
NA,TRBD1,TRBV6-6,TRBJ2-7,CASSWTGTEDYEQYF,TGTGCCAGCAGTTGGACCGGGACAGAAGACTACGAGCAGTACTTC
NA,TRBD2,TRBV7-6,TRBJ2-7,CASSPSTSVGYEQYF,TGTGCCAGCAGCCCTAGCACTAGCGTTGGCTACGAGCAGTACTTC
once,NA,TRBV6-1,TRBJ1-3,CASSPYRVRGNTIYF,TGTGCCAGCAGTCCTTACAGGGTGAGGGGAAACACCATATATTTT
NA,NA,TRBV19,TRBJ1-5,CASSIKGNQPQHF,TGTGCCAGTAGTATTAAGGGGAATCAGCCCCAGCATTTT
NA,NA,TRBV5-4,TRBJ2-7,CASSLGANSEQYF,TGTGCCAGCAGCTTGGGAGCGAATAGCGAGCAGTACTTC
NA,NA,TRBV21-1,TRBJ2-7,CASSKAGIQYEQYF,TGTGCCAGCAGCAAAGCGGGTATTCAATACGAGCAGTACTTC
NA,TRBD2,TRBV18,TRBJ2-7,CASSQDTGGYEQYF,TGTGCCAGCTCACAGGACACGGGAGGCTACGAGCAGTACTTC
few,TRBD2,TRBV10-3,TRBJ2-3,CAITSGTTDTQYF,TGTGCCATCACTAGCGGGACCACAGATACGCAGTATTTT
NA,TRBD2,TRBV5-1,TRBJ2-5,CASSLQVAGEGETQYF,TGCGCCAGCAGCTTGCAGGTAGCGGGAGAGGGAGAGACCCAGTACTTC
NA,TRBD2,TRBV5-1,TRBJ2-1,CASSVPSGGPYNEQFF,TGCGCCAGCAGCGTCCCTAGCGGGGGACCCTACAATGAGCAGTTCTTC
NA,TRBD1,TRBV29-1,TRBJ2-1,CSGSPGQGSEQFF,TGCAGCGGGAGCCCGGGACAGGGGAGTGAGCAGTTCTTC
few,TRBD2,TRBV4-1,TRBJ2-1,CASSREGLVSYNEQFF,TGCGCCAGCAGCCGGGAAGGACTAGTATCCTACAATGAGCAGTTCTTC
NA,TRBD2,TRBV6-1,TRBJ2-2,CASSILAEVTGELFF,TGTGCCAGCAGCATACTAGCGGAGGTTACCGGGGAGCTGTTTTTT
NA,TRBD2,TRBV25-1,TRBJ2-5,CASSPPGLAGEEWTQYF,TGTGCCAGCAGTCCACCGGGACTAGCGGGAGAAGAATGGACCCAGTACTTC
NA,TRBD1,TRBV27,TRBJ2-1,CASSLLPNSGTAKQFF,TGTGCCAGCAGTTTATTGCCCAACTCCGGGACAGCCAAACAGTTCTTC
NA,NA,TRBV4-3,TRBJ2-1,CASSQGVEPNEQFF,TGCGCCAGCAGCCAAGGTGTGGAGCCTAATGAGCAGTTCTTC
NA,NA,TRBV4-1,TRBJ1-1,CASSQVRGYTEAFF,TGCGCCAGCAGCCAAGTGAGGGGGTACACTGAAGCTTTCTTT
NA,TRBD2,TRBV7-8,TRBJ2-1,CASSFSGSLNEQFF,TGTGCCAGCAGCTTTAGCGGGAGTTTAAATGAGCAGTTCTTC
NA,NA,TRBV27,TRBJ2-5,CASSEEPTGIQETQYF,TGTGCCAGCAGTGAAGAACCCACGGGAATCCAAGAGACCCAGTACTTC
few,NA,TRBV10-2,TRBJ2-2,CATASPNTGELFF,TGCGCCACCGCCTCCCCTAACACCGGGGAGCTGTTTTTT
NA,TRBD1,TRBV14,TRBJ2-7,CASSQPGQGTYEQYF,TGTGCCAGCAGCCAACCGGGACAGGGGACCTACGAGCAGTACTTC
NA,NA,TRBV5-1,TRBJ2-7,CASSLNQGEQYF,TGCGCCAGCAGCTTGAATCAGGGGGAGCAGTACTTC
NA,NA,TRBV10-2,TRBJ2-3,CASSGGAEGTDTQYF,TGCGCCAGCAGTGGCGGGGCGGAGGGCACAGATACGCAGTATTTT
NA,NA,TRBV20-1,TRBJ1-1,CSASGVLEAFF,TGCAGTGCTAGCGGTGTCCTTGAAGCTTTCTTT
NA,TRBD1,TRBV29-1,TRBJ2-7,CSVSGTASEQYF,TGCAGCGTCTCCGGGACAGCCAGCGAGCAGTACTTC
NA,NA,TRBV6-6,TRBJ2-7,CASARGAGYEQYF,TGTGCCAGCGCTCGAGGAGCAGGCTACGAGCAGTACTTC
NA,TRBD1,TRBV18,TRBJ1-2,CASSPRGQGALSYGYTF,TGTGCCAGCTCACCACGGGGACAGGGGGCGCTGAGCTATGGCTACACCTTC